These 16 T cell receptor beta chains were sequenced from one sample in a study of T-cell memory formation after mild COVID-19. TCRdb passed the 5' RACE reads through MiXCR, listing each CDR3 protein once. Among approximately 560,000 distinct CDR3 sequences, approximately 15% were seen once, and the ten largest hold approximately 8.1%. Material: PBMCs or a T cell subset sorted from them (not recorded which). Receptor source: an adult woman who had mild COVID-19 (a few samples of this study predate the infection). Cell type and time point are not known.

DNA for the CDR3: TGCGCCAGCAGCTTGGCCGGGGAGGGTGAAGCTTTCTTT. Residues: CASSLAGEGEAFF. The genes are TRBV5-1 and TRBJ1-1; D ambiguous. The CDR3 contains 13 residues. The ends were cut back, 0 bases at V and 7 bases at J, with 10 bases in the middle. From germline, CDR1 is SGHRS and CDR2 YFSETQ. Using reference TRBV5-1 and TRBJ1-1 for the parts outside the CDR3, the full variable domain is KAGVTQTPRYLIKTRGQQVTLSCSPISGHRSVSWYQQTPGQGLQFLFEYFSETQRNKGNFPGRFSGRQFSNSRSEMNVSTLELGDSALYLCASSLAGEGEAFFGQGTRLTVV.

This clonotype was counted only a few times. The V call is TRBV5-1, the J call TRBJ2-3, with D hard to call. V was clipped by 4 bases and J by 2 bases, with 17 bases between them. In germline, CDR1 is SGHRS, CDR2 YFSETQ. The CDR3 extends over 16 amino acids. CDR3 DNA sequence: TGCGCCAGCAGCCTTGGCCTTGTGGGAAACACAGATACGCAGTATTTT. It encodes CASSLGLVGNTDTQYF.

This clonotype came up a few times. The chain is built from TRBV10-3 and TRBJ2-7, with no clear D. Germline lookup yields CDR1 ENHRY and CDR2 SYGVKD. V was clipped by 2 bases and J by 2 bases, with 10 bases between them. The CDR3 runs to 14 residues. The chain's CDR3 is CAISERGRTYEQYF. Here the CDR3 DNA reads TGTGCCATCAGTGAGCGAGGCAGGACCTACGAGCAGTACTTC.

Turning to this clonotype: The junction departs from the called germline gene at one end, perhaps through a read error. The V gene is TRBV20-1, the J gene TRBJ2-1, with 14 bases that match TRBD2. In germline, CDR1 is DFQATT, CDR2 SNEGSKA (reference sequence). This CDR3 has 15 residues. The CDR3 region has the DNA TGCAGTGTGACTAGCGGGGGGGGCTCCCACAATGAGCAGTTCTTC. Translating gives CSVTSGGGSHNEQFF.

This clonotype was observed a few times. The V and J genes are TRBV3-1 and TRBJ1-2; TRBD1 matches at 10 bases. V shed 4 bases and J 8 bases; nucleotides not matched to a gene: 7. Germline CDR1 LGHDT, CDR2 YNNKEL (reference sequence). This CDR3 has 14 residues. The CDR3 DNA reads as TGTGCCAGCAGCCGATCGGGACAGGGGCAGGGCTACACCTTC. This sequence encodes CASSRSGQGQGYTF. Full variable domain (missing parts from reference TRBV3-1 and TRBJ1-2): DTAVSQTPKYLVTQMGNDKSIKCEQNLGHDTMYWYKQDSKKFLKIMFSYNNKELIINETVPNRFSPKSPDKAHLNLHINSLELGDSAVYFCASSRSGQGQGYTFGSGTRLTVV.

This clonotype was observed a few times. The chain recombines TRBV4-2 with TRBJ2-7, with a tentative D call TRBD2 (6 bases). V lost 1 base and J lost 2, with 18 bases in between. Germline CDR1 and CDR2: LGHNA and YNFKEQ. CDR3 size: 17 residues. The CDR3 spells CASSQVGSTRGTYEQYF. CDR3 nucleotide sequence: TGTGCCAGCAGCCAAGTCGGCTCAACGCGGGGTACCTACGAGCAGTACTTC.

A few counts support this clonotype. The J gene is TRBJ2-2, the V gene TRBV6-2 or TRBV6-3; D is perhaps TRBD2 (6 bases). CDR1 and CDR2 from the germline V gene are MNHEY and SVGEGT. This CDR3 comprises 17 residues. The V end was cut by 5 bases, the J end by 5 bases, with 21 bases between. DNA for the CDR3: TGTGCCAGCAGTCGCCAGGAGACTAGTAGGAAGACCGGGGAGCTGTTTTTT. It encodes CASSRQETSRKTGELFF.

The chain has TRBV11-2 and TRBJ2-3, with 7 bases matching TRBD2. V trimming: 5 bases; J trimming: 3 bases; junction bases outside the gene matches: 11. Germline CDR1 is SGHAT and CDR2 is FQNNGV. The CDR3 has 16 residues. The CDR3 protein is CASSRWGGVRTDTQYF. The CDR3 DNA is TGTGCCAGCAGCCGTTGGGGGGGAGTTAGGACAGATACGCAGTATTTT.

The table lists this clonotype with a few counts. J is TRBJ2-3 and V is TRBV24-1, with D unclear. Trimming took 3 bases from V and 6 from J, leaving 9 bases between them. The CDR3 runs to 13 residues. CDR1 and CDR2 (germline): KGHDR, SFDVKD. The CDR3 region has the DNA TGTGCCACCAGTGATCCCCCGTCGGATACGCAGTATTTT. Translation gives CATSDPPSDTQYF.

This clonotype was counted a few times. V gene TRBV7-9 combines with J gene TRBJ2-3, with 8 bases identical to TRBD1. J gave up 4 bases and V 5 bases, and 8 bases lay outside the gene matches. Germline CDR1 is SEHNR and CDR2 is FQNEAQ (reference sequence). This CDR3 has 15 amino acids. This CDR3 reads CASSPRDRMPDTQYF. CDR3 DNA sequence: TGTGCCAGCAGCCCCCGGGACAGGATGCCAGATACGCAGTATTTT. Looking up the rest from reference TRBV7-9 and TRBJ2-3 gives the full variable domain: DTGVSQNPRHKITKRGQNVTFRCDPISEHNRLYWYRQTLGQGPEFLTYFQNEAQLEKSRLLSDRFSAERPKGSFSTLEIQRTEQGDSAMYLCASSPRDRMPDTQYFGPGTRLTVL.

The J gene is TRBJ2-7, the V gene TRBV30; no clear D gene. This CDR3 has 13 residues. Trimming took off 1 base at V and 7 bases at J, with 14 bases between the two ends. CDR1 is GTSNPN, CDR2 SVGIG, per germline (reference sequence). In DNA, the CDR3 is TGTGCCTGGAGTGGAACGACGGCTCTTGAGCAGTACTTC. It translates to CAWSGTTALEQYF.

The CDR3 DNA is TGTGCCAGCAGCTTAGTCCCCGGGGCCTCAGATACGCAGTATTTT. Encoded protein: CASSLVPGASDTQYF. This chain joins TRBV7-6 and TRBJ2-3; perhaps D is TRBD1 or TRBD2 (5 bases each). Germline CDR1 SGHVS, CDR2 FNYEAQ. The CDR3 consists of 15 residues. V was pared by 1 base and J by 4 bases, with 12 bases between.

This clonotype was counted a few times. V and J are TRBV4-2 and TRBJ1-6; no definite D call. The V and J ends lost 4 bases and 8 bases respectively, with 18 bases between them. The V gene's germline CDR1 is LGHNA and CDR2 YNFKEQ. This CDR3 has 16 residues. The CDR3 nucleotides are TGTGCCAGCAGCCTCGCGGAGGGCCTGCTGGATTCACCCCTCCACTTT. This encodes CASSLAEGLLDSPLHF.

This clonotype has more than one count but fewer than ten. This rearrangement joins TRBV7-9 to TRBJ2-5, with 15 bases lining up with TRBD2. There are 15 residues in the CDR3. With 7 bases clipped from V and 5 bases from J, the junction kept 5 bases outside the gene matches. The germline gives CDR1 SEHNR, CDR2 FQNEAQ (reference sequence). The CDR3 coding sequence is TGTGCCAGCAACTCTGGGACTAGCGGGAGGGAGACCCAGTACTTC. This codes for CASNSGTSGRETQYF.

The gene calls are TRBV5-1 and TRBJ2-1; TRBD2 matches 12 bases. CDR1 is SGHRS and CDR2 is YFSETQ in the germline V gene. The CDR3 totals 18 residues. J gave up 8 bases and V 0 bases, and 12 bases lay outside the gene matches. The CDR3 DNA is TGCGCCAGCAGCTTGGTCGACAAGACTAGCGGGAGAGGGTATGAGCAGTTCTTC. Encoded protein: CASSLVDKTSGRGYEQFF.

Here the CDR3 DNA reads TGTGCCAGCAGTTTACCCGCAGTCCTTAACTATGGCTACACCTTC. Protein: CASSLPAVLNYGYTF. The V and J genes are TRBV12-3 or TRBV12-4 and TRBJ1-2; the D is unclear. The CDR3 extends over 15 amino acids. V gave up 2 bases and J gave up 1 base, with 11 bases separating them.